This T cell receptor beta chain originates from a study of CD8+CD57+ T cells in acquired aplastic anemia. Notes on the study in general: Patients shared about 30 CD8+ CDR3 sequences with controls. Patients and controls were not found to differ significantly in CD8+ Simpson's diversity.

The germline V gene has CDR1 MGHRA and CDR2 YSYEKL. The CDR3 is made up of 14 amino acids. V was cut by 2 bases and J by 2 bases, with 10 bases left in between. CD8+CD57+ cell expansion had been shown by flow cytometry in patients chosen for sequencing. Genomic DNA served as template for TCR beta VDJ and CDR3 profiling. MiXCR was run by TCRdb on the reads, yielding one entry per CDR3 protein. The data show a few hundred thousand distinct CDR3 sequences, around 50% seen once. On this clonotype itself: Antigen unknown.

The TCR was taken from a human donor with aplastic anemia. The genes are TRBV4-1 and TRBJ2-7, with D possibly TRBD1 on 5 matching bases. Sequenced sample: sorted CD4+, CD8+, or CD8+CD57+ T cells (not recorded which) from PBMCs. The CDR3 bases are TGCGCCAGCAGCCAAACAGGTTCAGCCTACGAGCAGTACTTC. Translating it yields CASSQTGSAYEQYF.